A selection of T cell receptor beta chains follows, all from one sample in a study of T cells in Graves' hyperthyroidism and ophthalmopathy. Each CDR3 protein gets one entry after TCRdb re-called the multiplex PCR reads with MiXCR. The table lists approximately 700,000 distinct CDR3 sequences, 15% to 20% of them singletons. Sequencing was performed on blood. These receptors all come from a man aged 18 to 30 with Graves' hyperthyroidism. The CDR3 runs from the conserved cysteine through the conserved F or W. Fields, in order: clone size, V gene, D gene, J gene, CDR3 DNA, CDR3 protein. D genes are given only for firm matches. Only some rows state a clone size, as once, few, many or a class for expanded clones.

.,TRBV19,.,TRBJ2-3,TGTGCCAGTAGAAGAGGCCTCGCGCAGTATTTT,CASRRGLAQYF
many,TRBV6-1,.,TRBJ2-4,TGTGCCAGCAGTTACCGGCTGGGCGGCGGCCAAAACATTCAGTACTTC,CASSYRLGGGQNIQYF
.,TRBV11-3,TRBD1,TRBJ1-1,TGTGCCAGCGAGACAGGGCAAAACACTGAAGCTTTCTTT,CASETGQNTEAFF
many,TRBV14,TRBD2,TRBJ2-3,TGTGCCAGCAGCCAAACCGGGAGGGACACAGATACGCAGTATTTT,CASSQTGRDTDTQYF
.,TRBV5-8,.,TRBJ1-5,TGTGCCAGCAGCTTGGCCGGGGCAGCCAGTCCCTTCAATCAGCCCCAGCATTTT,CASSLAGAASPFNQPQHF
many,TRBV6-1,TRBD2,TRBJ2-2,TGTGCCAGCAGCATGACTAGCGGGAGAACCGGGGAGCTGTTTTTT,CASSMTSGRTGELFF
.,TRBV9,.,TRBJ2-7,TGTGCCAGCAGCGTAGAGAGCCAGGGACACTCCTACGAGCAGTACTTC,CASSVESQGHSYEQYF
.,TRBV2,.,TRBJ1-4,TGTGCCAGAGGACATGGGAAGGACTATCTGTTTTTT,CARGHGKDYLFF
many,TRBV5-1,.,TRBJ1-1,TGCGCCAGCAGCTCGTCCGGATCCAACACTGAAGCTTTCTTT,CASSSSGSNTEAFF
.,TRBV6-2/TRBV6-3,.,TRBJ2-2,TGTGCCAGCAGTTACACCACAGGGAACACCGGGGAGCTGTTTTTT,CASSYTTGNTGELFF
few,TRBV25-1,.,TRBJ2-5,TGTGCCAGCAGTGAACTCCGGGGCCAAGAGACCCAGTACTTC,CASSELRGQETQYF
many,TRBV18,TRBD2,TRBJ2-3,TGTGCCAGCTCACCAAGCGGGAGGAGGGGCACAGATACGCAGTATTTT,CASSPSGRRGTDTQYF
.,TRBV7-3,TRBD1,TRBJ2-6,TGTGCCAGCAGCTCTCAGGGGGCTTCTGGGGCCAACGTCCTGACTTTC,CASSSQGASGANVLTF
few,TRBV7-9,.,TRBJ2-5,TGTGCCAGCAAACCTCCCCAAAGGATTGAAGAGACCCAGTACTTC,CASKPPQRIEETQYF
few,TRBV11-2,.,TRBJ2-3,TGTGCCAGCAGCTTAGCCAGGGTCGGGATGCTCACAGATACGCAGTATTTT,CASSLARVGMLTDTQYF
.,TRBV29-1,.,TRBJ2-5,TGCAGCGTGACCCCCGGGCTTGGAGAGACCCAGTACTTC,CSVTPGLGETQYF
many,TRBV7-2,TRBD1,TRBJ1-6,TGTGCCAGCAGCTTCCGGACAGGGGGCTCACCCCTCCACTTT,CASSFRTGGSPLHF
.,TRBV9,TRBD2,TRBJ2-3,TGTGCCAGCAGCGTAGGAGCTAGCGGGTATAGCACAGATACGCAGTATTTT,CASSVGASGYSTDTQYF
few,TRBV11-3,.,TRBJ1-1,TGTGCCGGCAGCCCGACCGCCTTGAGCACTGAAGCTTTCTTT,CAGSPTALSTEAFF
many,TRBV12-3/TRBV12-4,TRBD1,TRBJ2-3,TGTGCCAGCAGGTTCCGGGACAGACACCAGACCACAGATACGCAGTATTTT,CASRFRDRHQTTDTQYF
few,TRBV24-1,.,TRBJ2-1,TGTGCCACCAGTGATCCCAGGGAAAACCGGATGGAGCAGTTCTTC,CATSDPRENRMEQFF
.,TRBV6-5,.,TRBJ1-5,TGTACCAGCAGTTACCGGGATCTCTGGAGCAATCAGCCCCAGCATTTT,CTSSYRDLWSNQPQHF
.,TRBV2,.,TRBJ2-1,TGTGCCAGCAGTGAAAGGGACGGGGAGCAGTTCTTC,CASSERDGEQFF
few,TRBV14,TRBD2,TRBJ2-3,TGTGCCAGCAGCCAACTAGGGCGGGAGGCAGATACGCAGTATTTT,CASSQLGREADTQYF
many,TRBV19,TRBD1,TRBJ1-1,TGTGCCAGTGATAGGGGGCGTGCTGAAGCTTTCTTT,CASDRGRAEAFF
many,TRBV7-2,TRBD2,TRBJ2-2,TGTGCCAGCAGCCGAGGACTAGCGGGGGTCACCGGGGAGCTGTTTTTT,CASSRGLAGVTGELFF
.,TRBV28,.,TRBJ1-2,TGTGCCAGCAGCCTCAGGGGTAACTGTGGCTACACCTTC,CASSLRGNCGYTF
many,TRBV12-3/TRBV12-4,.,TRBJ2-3,TGTGCCAGCAGTTTCTCCGGGACTCCCTACGCGCAGTATTTT,CASSFSGTPYAQYF
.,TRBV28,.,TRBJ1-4,TGTGCCAGCAGTTTACTGACAGGCCTAAATGAAAAACTGTTTTTT,CASSLLTGLNEKLFF
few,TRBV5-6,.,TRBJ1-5,TGTGCCAGCAGCTTGGCCAAGGACCTTGACTATCAGCCCCAGCATTTT,CASSLAKDLDYQPQHF
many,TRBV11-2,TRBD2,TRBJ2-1,TGTGCCAGCGGCCCCAGGACTAGCTACAATGAGCAGTTCTTC,CASGPRTSYNEQFF
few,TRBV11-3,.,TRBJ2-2,TGTGCCAGCAGCTTAGAGAGGAGCCCCTCACCCGGGGAGCTGTTTTTT,CASSLERSPSPGELFF
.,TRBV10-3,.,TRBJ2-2,TGTGCCATCAGTGTGCGGGGAAGGGGGCCGAGGAACACCGGGGAGCTGTTTTTT,CAISVRGRGPRNTGELFF
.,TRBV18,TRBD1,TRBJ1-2,TGTGCCAGCTCACAACAGGGGCAGTATGGCTACACCTTC,CASSQQGQYGYTF
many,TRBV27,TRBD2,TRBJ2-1,TGTGCCAGCAGCTTAGGGACTAGCTCCTACAATGAGCAGTTCTTC,CASSLGTSSYNEQFF
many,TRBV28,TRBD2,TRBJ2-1,TGTGCCAGCAGTACCGTAGCGGGAGGGACCTACAATGAGCAGTTCTTC,CASSTVAGGTYNEQFF
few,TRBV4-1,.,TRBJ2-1,TGCGCCAGCAGCCAAGAAGGGGAACAGTCCTATAATGAGCAGTTCTTC,CASSQEGEQSYNEQFF
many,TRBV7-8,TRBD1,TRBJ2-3,TGTGCCAGCAGCTCCGTCCTAACAGGGGATCTAGATACGCAGTATTTT,CASSSVLTGDLDTQYF
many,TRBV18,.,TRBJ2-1,TGTGCCAGCTCACCAACCAGAGACAATGAGCAGTTCTTC,CASSPTRDNEQFF
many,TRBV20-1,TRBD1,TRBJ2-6,TGCAGTGCCTCGGACAGGGGATCCTCCTCTGGGGCCAACGTCCTGACTTTC,CSASDRGSSSGANVLTF
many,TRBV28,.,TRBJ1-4,TGTGCCAGCAGTCCAGGGGCGATCTATGAAAAACTGTTTTTT,CASSPGAIYEKLFF
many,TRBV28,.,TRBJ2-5,TGTGCCAGCAGTCCCGCTAGCTTTTTCCAAGAGACCCAGTACTTC,CASSPASFFQETQYF
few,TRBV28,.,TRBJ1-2,TGTGCCAGCAGTTTAGGATCCGCCAACTATGGCTACACCTTC,CASSLGSANYGYTF